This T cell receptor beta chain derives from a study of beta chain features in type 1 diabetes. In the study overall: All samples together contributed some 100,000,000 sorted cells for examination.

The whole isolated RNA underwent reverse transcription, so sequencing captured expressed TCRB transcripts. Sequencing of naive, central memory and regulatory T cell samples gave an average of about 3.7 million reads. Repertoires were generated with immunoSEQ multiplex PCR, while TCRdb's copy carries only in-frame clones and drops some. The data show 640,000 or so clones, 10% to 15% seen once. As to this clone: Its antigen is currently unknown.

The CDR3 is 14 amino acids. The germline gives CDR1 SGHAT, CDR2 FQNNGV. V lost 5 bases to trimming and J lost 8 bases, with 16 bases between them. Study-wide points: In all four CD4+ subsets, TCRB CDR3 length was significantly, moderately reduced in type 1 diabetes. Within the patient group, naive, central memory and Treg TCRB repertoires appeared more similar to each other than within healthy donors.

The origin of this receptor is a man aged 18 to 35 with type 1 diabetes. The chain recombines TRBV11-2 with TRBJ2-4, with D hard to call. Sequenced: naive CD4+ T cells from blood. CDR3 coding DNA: TGTGCCAGCAGCCAGCAGGATTGGGTAGACATTCAGTACTTC. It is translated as CASSQQDWVDIQYF.